The 17 T cell receptor beta chains below were found in one sample sequenced in a study of CD8 T cells in ankylosing spondylitis. In TCRdb, the 5' RACE reads were re-called with MiXCR into one record per CDR3 protein. This repertoire shows 200,000 to 250,000 distinct CDR3 sequences, under 12% found once; its top ten account for around a fifth. Specimen: blood, either unsorted or a sorted T cell fraction (not recorded which). The receptors originated from a male donor with ankylosing spondylitis or in good health (not recorded which).

Only a few counts were recorded for this clonotype. This chain connects TRBV29-1 to TRBJ1-2, with D tentatively TRBD1 (6 bases). Per the germline V gene, CDR1 is SQVTM and CDR2 is ANQGSEA. The CDR3 totals 13 residues. The V gene lost 7 bases and the J gene lost 6 bases, with 18 bases spanning the gap. CDR3 coding DNA: TGCAGCGGCGAGGATGTGGGGGGCAATGGCTACACCTTC. As protein: CSGEDVGGNGYTF. Drawing the rest from reference TRBV29-1 and TRBJ1-2, the complete variable domain is SAVISQKPSRDICQRGTSLTIQCQVDSQVTMMFWYRQQPGQSLTLIATANQGSEATYESGFVIDKFPISRPNLTFSTLTVSNMSPEDSSIYLCSGEDVGGNGYTFGSGTRLTVV.

This clonotype was recorded at least ten times. The chain links TRBV7-3 to TRBJ1-2; D not resolved. V gave up 2 bases and J gave up 2 bases, with 9 bases separating them. This CDR3 spans 14 amino acids. CDR1 and CDR2 from the germline V gene are SGHTA and FQGTGA. DNA of the CDR3: TGTGCCAGCAGCTTACGGGGTGGCAACTATGGCTACACCTTC. Protein sequence: CASSLRGGNYGYTF.

The CDR3 sequence is CSARGDRFEAFF. In DNA form, the CDR3 reads TGCAGTGCTAGGGGGGACAGGTTTGAAGCTTTCTTT. The V call is TRBV20-1, the J call TRBJ1-1; 8 nucleotides align to TRBD1. The germline gives CDR1 DFQATT, CDR2 SNEGSKA (reference sequence). V shed 3 bases, J shed 7 bases, and the junction held 4 bases outside the gene matches. This CDR3 has 12 amino acids.

The chain combines TRBV7-3 with TRBJ1-4; TRBD1 is a possible D gene (6 bases). The V gene's germline CDR1 is SGHTA and CDR2 FQGTGA. Trimming left V 2 bases short and J 2 bases short, with 18 bases between. The CDR3 is 18 amino acids. This CDR3 is CASSLVGTHFGTNEKLFF. In DNA, the CDR3 is TGTGCCAGCAGCTTAGTCGGGACACACTTTGGGACTAATGAAAAACTGTTTTTT.

At least ten counts were recorded for this clonotype. This sequence joins TRBV11-2 and TRBJ2-5, with 12 positions matching TRBD2. Trimming at V came to 0 bases and at J to 2 bases, leaving 7 bases not matched to a gene. The CDR3 is 18 amino acids. Germline-derived CDR1 and CDR2 are SGHAT and FQNNGV. Here the CDR3 reads CASSLEDWGTSGQETQYF. The CDR3 region has the DNA TGTGCCAGCAGCTTAGAGGACTGGGGGACTAGCGGGCAAGAGACCCAGTACTTC. The full variable domain, completed using reference TRBV11-2 and TRBJ2-5, is EAGVAQSPRYKIIEKRQSVAFWCNPISGHATLYWYQQILGQGPKLLIQFQNNGVVDDSQLPKDRFSAERLKGVDSTLKIQPAKLEDSAVYLCASSLEDWGTSGQETQYFGPGTRLLVL.

This clonotype was picked up a small number of times. V usage is TRBV20-1 and J usage is TRBJ1-6; weak D call: TRBD1 (5 bases). V lost 4 bases, J lost 10 bases, and 20 bases lay in between. The CDR3 consists of 15 residues. Germline V gene lookup returns CDR1 DFQATT and CDR2 SNEGSKA (reference sequence). For the CDR3, the DNA is TGCAGTGCTACCTCACGTGGGACCCGGGCATCACCCCTCCACTTT. This encodes CSATSRGTRASPLHF.

About this clonotype: With a much larger clone just one base away, this may be a read error. The V call is TRBV5-1, the J call TRBJ1-1; D is possibly TRBD1 (5 bases). CDR3 length equals 17 residues. Germline values: CDR1 SGHRS, CDR2 YFSETQ. For the CDR3, the DNA is TGCGCCAGCAGCTCACGAACCATGGGACGTCGGAGGACTGAAGCTTACTTT. Residues: CASSSRTMGRRRTEAYF.

In its sample, this clonotype was seen many times. The J gene is TRBJ2-3, the V gene TRBV20-1; D possibly corresponds to TRBD1 (5 bases). V was trimmed by 3 bases and J by 3 bases, leaving 10 bases between them. Germline V gives CDR1 DFQATT, CDR2 SNEGSKA (reference sequence). CDR3 size: 13 residues. CDR3 DNA: TGCAGTGCTAGGAAGTCAGGGACAGATACGCAGTATTTT. This gives the protein CSARKSGTDTQYF.

Ten or more counts support this clonotype. The CDR3 sequence is CASSSTTSTDTQYF. CDR3 sequence (DNA): TGTGCCAGCAGTTCGACCACTAGCACAGATACGCAGTATTTT. The chain has TRBV6-5 and TRBJ2-3; no reliable D call. The CDR3 covers 14 residues. V was shortened by 4 bases and J by 0 bases, with 8 bases between the two germline ends. Germline CDR1 reads MNHEY; CDR2 reads SVGAGI.

This clonotype has ten or more counts. This chain joins TRBV28 and TRBJ1-2; D gene ambiguous. Looked up from germline, CDR1 is MDHEN and CDR2 is SYDVKM. The CDR3 runs to 10 residues. Trimming shortened V by 5 bases and J by 6 bases, and 4 bases separated the two germline ends. CDR3 DNA: TGTGCCAGCAGTGGGGATGGCTACACCTTC. It specifies CASSGDGYTF.

On this clonotype itself: A much bigger clone sits one base away, suggesting this may be a read error. V usage is TRBV20-1 and J usage is TRBJ2-4, with D uncertain. This CDR3 has 14 amino acids. Germline CDR1 and CDR2: DFQATT and SNEGSKA (reference sequence). The CDR3 region has the DNA TGCAGTGCTAGAGATGTCCCGGCCAAAAACATTCAGTCCTTC. This codes for CSARDVPAKNIQSF.

The sample holds many counts of this clonotype. The chain links TRBV5-1 to TRBJ2-7; maybe TRBD2 (6 bases). Trimming took off 3 bases at V and 2 bases at J, with 12 bases between the two ends. Germline V gene sequence: CDR1 SGHRS, CDR2 YFSETQ. The CDR3 extends over 14 amino acids. The CDR3 region is CASSWGTGAYEQYF. CDR3 bases: TGCGCCAGCAGCTGGGGGACGGGAGCCTACGAGCAGTACTTC.

J is TRBJ2-2 and V is TRBV20-1; the D is unclear. The V end was cut by 5 bases, the J end by 2 bases, with 12 bases between. Germline CDR1 is DFQATT and CDR2 is SNEGSKA (reference sequence). This CDR3 is built from 14 residues. CDR3: CSAAIPPNTGELFF. The CDR3 DNA reads TGCAGTGCTGCCATACCACCCAACACCGGGGAGCTGTTTTTT.

This clonotype was seen repeatedly, ten times or more. The rearrangement uses TRBV20-1 and TRBJ1-5, with a weak D call TRBD1 (5 bases). Deletions cut 7 bases from V and 1 base from J, with 14 bases between. Germline CDR1 reads DFQATT; CDR2 reads SNEGSKA (reference sequence). CDR3 length: 14 residues. Here the CDR3 reads CSVWGSGSNQPQHF. The CDR3 bases are TGCAGTGTTTGGGGGAGTGGGAGCAATCAGCCCCAGCATTTT.

This clonotype has at least ten counts. This chain links TRBV28 with TRBJ1-2; no clear D gene. This CDR3 contains 13 residues. With 8 bases removed from V and 4 bases from J, the gap between germline ends came to 14 bases. Germline V gene lookup returns CDR1 MDHEN and CDR2 SYDVKM. The CDR3 is CASDSPGLYGYTF. The CDR3 DNA follows: TGTGCCAGCGACTCCCCAGGACTCTATGGCTACACCTTC.

This clonotype was detected only a few times. V usage is TRBV12-3 or TRBV12-4 and J usage is TRBJ2-3; a possible D gene is TRBD2 (6 bases). The CDR3 length is 14 residues. Trimming cost V 4 bases and J 1 base, with 9 bases left between them. The CDR3, as DNA: TGTGCCAGCAGTTGGGCGGGACGCACAGATACGCAGTATTTT. Translation: CASSWAGRTDTQYF.

Concerning this clonotype itself: The junction shows a germline mismatch at one end, possibly a read error. The CDR3 region has the DNA TGTGCCACCAGTGCCCGACTAGCGGGGGGGTACAGTGAGCAGTTCTTC. Amino acids: CATSARLAGGYSEQFF. The V gene is TRBV24-1, the J gene TRBJ2-1, with 14 bases matching TRBD2. CDR3 length equals 16 residues. Germline V gene lookup returns CDR1 KGHDR and CDR2 SFDVKD.